This T cell receptor beta chain was sequenced during a study of CD8 T cells in ankylosing spondylitis (dated by TCRdb to about 2017). Context from the whole study: The study set out to find disease-linked TCR variants by profiling T cell receptor beta repertoires in ankylosing spondylitis patients and healthy donors. Peripheral blood samples were taken, and synovial fluid was additionally collected from ankylosing spondylitis patients. In total, the full study cohort was made up of roughly 100 healthy donors and approximately 24 ankylosing spondylitis patients.

This clonotype was picked up a small number of times. Its antigen is still unknown. Base qualities were left out, and no much larger clone turns up one base away. The listed sequencing device is Illumina HiSeq 2500. Quantitative 5'-RACE with molecular barcodes was used to prepare TCR beta libraries. The authors' analysis ran thus. A new computational method, built on a probabilistic model of VDJ rearrangement, was used to identify disease-linked TCR variants. TCRdb trimmed public reads at Q25 via fastp, called clones via MiXCR and kept in-frame beta chains. One record per CDR3 amino acid sequence lists the most common genes and DNA. TCRdb's processing, not the authors' own work, is the source of the V and J calls. Recorded for this sample are roughly 35,000 distinct CDR3 sequences; about 10% of them occurred a single time. Around 20% of the sample goes to the ten largest clones. The CDR3 goes from the cysteine to the phenylalanine over 13 residues. The retained sequence is limited to the CDR3, 39 bases, with the frame set at the first base. In the germline V gene, CDR1 corresponds to SGDLS and CDR2 to YYNGEE. V is pared back by 3 bases and J by 6 bases, with 13 bases lying between the germline termini.

What the work shows at the level of the full study, not this receptor alone: Some TCR beta motif variants had previously been reported in synovial fluid and blood of reactive arthritis patients, which suggested common disease-initiation mechanisms. The disease-linked clones were reported to be significantly enriched in matched synovial fluid samples from ankylosing spondylitis patients. A TCR beta motif made up of roughly eight highly homologous amino acid variants appeared to be characteristic of blood from ankylosing spondylitis patients. A CD8+ phenotype was shown by the disease-linked clones, which were found at relatively low frequencies in peripheral blood.

Synovial fluid samples and blood samples obtained from the same ankylosing spondylitis patients were matched. The sequencing input was synovial fluid, either unsorted or a sorted T cell fraction (not recorded which). This sequence originates from a male donor with ankylosing spondylitis. Recombination connected TRBV9 to TRBJ2-7, with the D gene too uncertain to name. The DNA sequence is TGTGCCAGCAGCGCCTTGGTCCGCGGCGAGCAGTACTTC. This codes for CASSALVRGEQYF.